This TCR beta chain was sequenced in a study of T cells in Graves' hyperthyroidism and ophthalmopathy. Broader study findings: In the blood, most expanded thyroid clonotypes above 0.001 appeared as well.

It was uncontrolled infection, other autoimmune disease, pregnancy or lactation that excluded patients. Each diagnosis drew on symptoms, thyroxine, TRAb, thyroid ultrasound and orbital computed tomography findings. Worth noting for this clonotype: Its antigen is currently unknown.

Trimming pared 3 bases from V and 2 bases from J, leaving 9 bases between. Germline lookup yields CDR1 SGHRS and CDR2 YFSETQ. This CDR3 region has 13 residues. Amplification of TCR beta CDR3 regions was performed using RNA transcripts as template. In the first-round RT-PCR of the TCR CDR3, the HTBI primer set was used. A single record per CDR3 protein comes from TCRdb applying MiXCR to the multiplex PCR reads. The repertoire holds about 380,000 distinct CDR3 sequences, with around 18% as singletons. Sequencing input: blood. V is TRBV5-1 and J is TRBJ2-7, with D hard to call. The sequence was collected from a man younger than 35 with Graves' ophthalmopathy. The CDR3, as DNA: TGCGCCAGCAGCTACGACGGCACCTACGAGCAGTACTTC. Its translation is CASSYDGTYEQYF.